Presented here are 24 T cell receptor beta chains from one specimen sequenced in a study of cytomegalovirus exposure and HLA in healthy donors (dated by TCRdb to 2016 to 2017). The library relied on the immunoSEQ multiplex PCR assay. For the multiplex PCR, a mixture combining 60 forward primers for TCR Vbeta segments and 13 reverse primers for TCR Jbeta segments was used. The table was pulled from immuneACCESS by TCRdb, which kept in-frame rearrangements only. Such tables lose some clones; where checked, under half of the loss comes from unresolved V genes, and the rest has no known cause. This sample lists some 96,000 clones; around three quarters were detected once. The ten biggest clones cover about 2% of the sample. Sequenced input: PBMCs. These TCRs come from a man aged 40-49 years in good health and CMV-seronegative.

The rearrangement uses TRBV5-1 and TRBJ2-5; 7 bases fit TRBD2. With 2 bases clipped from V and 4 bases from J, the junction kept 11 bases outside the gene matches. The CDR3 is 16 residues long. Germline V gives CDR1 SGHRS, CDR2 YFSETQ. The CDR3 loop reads CASSFASGSPGETQYF. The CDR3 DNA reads TGCGCCAGCAGCTTCGCTAGCGGCTCTCCGGGAGAGACCCAGTACTTC.

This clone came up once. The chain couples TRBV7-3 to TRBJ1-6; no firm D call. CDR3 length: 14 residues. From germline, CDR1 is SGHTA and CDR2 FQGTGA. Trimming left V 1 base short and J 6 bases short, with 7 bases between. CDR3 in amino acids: CASSLNPSNSPLHF. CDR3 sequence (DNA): TGTGCCAGCAGCTTAAATCCGAGTAATTCACCCCTCCACTTT.

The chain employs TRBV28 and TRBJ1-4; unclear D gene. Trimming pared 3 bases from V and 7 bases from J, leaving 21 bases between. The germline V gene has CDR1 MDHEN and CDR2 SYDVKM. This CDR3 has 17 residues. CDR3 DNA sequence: TGTGCCAGCAGTTTTTCAATCGGGATTAAGGGTGGTGAAAAACTGTTTTTT. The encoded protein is CASSFSIGIKGGEKLFF. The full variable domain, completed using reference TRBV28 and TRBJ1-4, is DVKVTQSSRYLVKRTGEKVFLECVQDMDHENMFWYRQDPGLGLRLIYFSYDVKMKEKGDIPEGYSVSREKKERFSLILESASTNQTSMYLCASSFSIGIKGGEKLFFGSGTQLSVL.

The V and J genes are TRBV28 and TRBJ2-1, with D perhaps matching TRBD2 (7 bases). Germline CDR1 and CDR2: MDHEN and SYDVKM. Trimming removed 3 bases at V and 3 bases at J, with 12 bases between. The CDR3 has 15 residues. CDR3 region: CASSFRGAVYNEQFF. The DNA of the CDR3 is TGTGCCAGCAGTTTTCGGGGGGCCGTCTACAATGAGCAGTTCTTC.

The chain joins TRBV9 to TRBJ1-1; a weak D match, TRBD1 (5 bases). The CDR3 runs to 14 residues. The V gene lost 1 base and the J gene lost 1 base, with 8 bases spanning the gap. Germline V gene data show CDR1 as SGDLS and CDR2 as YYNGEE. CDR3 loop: CASSVIQENTEAFF. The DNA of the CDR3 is TGTGCCAGCAGCGTAATACAGGAGAACACTGAAGCTTTCTTT.

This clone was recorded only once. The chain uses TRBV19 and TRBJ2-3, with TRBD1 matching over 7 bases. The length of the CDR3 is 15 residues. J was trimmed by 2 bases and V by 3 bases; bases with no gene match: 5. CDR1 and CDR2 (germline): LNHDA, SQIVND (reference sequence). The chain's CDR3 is CASSIGTDLTDTQYF. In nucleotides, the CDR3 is TGTGCCAGTAGTATCGGGACAGACCTCACAGATACGCAGTATTTT.

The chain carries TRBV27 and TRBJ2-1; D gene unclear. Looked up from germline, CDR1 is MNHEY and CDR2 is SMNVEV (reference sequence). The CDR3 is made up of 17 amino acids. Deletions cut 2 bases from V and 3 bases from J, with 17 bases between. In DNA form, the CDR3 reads TGTGCCAGCAGTTTAATTACAGCCCAGGTGGGCTACAATGAGCAGTTCTTC. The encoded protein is CASSLITAQVGYNEQFF.

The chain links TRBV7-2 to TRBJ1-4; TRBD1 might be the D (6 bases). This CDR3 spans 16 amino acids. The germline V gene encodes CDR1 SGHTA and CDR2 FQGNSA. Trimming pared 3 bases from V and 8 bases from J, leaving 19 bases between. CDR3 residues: CASSFMSVGRGEKLFF. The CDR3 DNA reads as TGTGCCAGCAGCTTCATGTCGGTCGGGAGGGGGGAAAAACTGTTTTTT. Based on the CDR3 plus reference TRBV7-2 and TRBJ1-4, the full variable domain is GAGVSQSPSNKVTEKGKDVELRCDPISGHTALYWYRQSLGQGLEFLIYFQGNSAPDKSGLPSDRFSAERTGGSVSTLTIQRTQQEDSAVYLCASSFMSVGRGEKLFFGSGTQLSVL.

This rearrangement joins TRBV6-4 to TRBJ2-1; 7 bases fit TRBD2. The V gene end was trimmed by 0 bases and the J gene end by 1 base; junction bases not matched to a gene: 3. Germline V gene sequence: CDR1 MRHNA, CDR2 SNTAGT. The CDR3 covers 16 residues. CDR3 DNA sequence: TGTGCCAGCAGTGACTCCCCGGGGGGATCCTACAATGAGCAGTTCTTC. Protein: CASSDSPGGSYNEQFF.

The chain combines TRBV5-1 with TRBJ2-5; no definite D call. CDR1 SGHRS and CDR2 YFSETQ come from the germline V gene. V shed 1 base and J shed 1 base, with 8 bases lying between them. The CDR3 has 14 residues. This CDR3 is CASSLLPGQETQYF. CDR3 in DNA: TGCGCCAGCAGCTTGCTTCCGGGCCAAGAGACCCAGTACTTC.

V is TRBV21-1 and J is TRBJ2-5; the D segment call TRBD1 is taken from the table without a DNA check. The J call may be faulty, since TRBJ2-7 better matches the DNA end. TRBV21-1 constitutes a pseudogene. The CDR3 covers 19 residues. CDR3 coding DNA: TGTGCCAGCCGCAACACTCTACCGGGACAGGGGTCACCAACCTACGAGCAGTACTTC. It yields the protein CASRNTLPGQGSPTYEQYF.

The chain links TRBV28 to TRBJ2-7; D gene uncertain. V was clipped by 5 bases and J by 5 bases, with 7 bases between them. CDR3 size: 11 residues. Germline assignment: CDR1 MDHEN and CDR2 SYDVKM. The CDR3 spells CASSDIDEQYF. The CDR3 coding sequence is TGTGCCAGCAGTGACATAGACGAGCAGTACTTC. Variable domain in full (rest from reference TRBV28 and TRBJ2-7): DVKVTQSSRYLVKRTGEKVFLECVQDMDHENMFWYRQDPGLGLRLIYFSYDVKMKEKGDIPEGYSVSREKKERFSLILESASTNQTSMYLCASSDIDEQYFGPGTRLTVT.

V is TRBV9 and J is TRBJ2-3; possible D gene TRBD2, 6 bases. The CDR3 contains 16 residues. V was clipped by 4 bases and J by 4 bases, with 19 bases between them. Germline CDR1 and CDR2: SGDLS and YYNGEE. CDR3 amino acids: CASSPRLPGVADTQYF. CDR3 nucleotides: TGTGCCAGCAGCCCCAGGTTACCGGGGGTGGCAGATACGCAGTATTTT. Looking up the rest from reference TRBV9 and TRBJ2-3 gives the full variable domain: DSGVTQTPKHLITATGQRVTLRCSPRSGDLSVYWYQQSLDQGLQFLIQYYNGEERAKGNILERFSAQQFPDLHSELNLSSLELGDSALYFCASSPRLPGVADTQYFGPGTRLTVL.

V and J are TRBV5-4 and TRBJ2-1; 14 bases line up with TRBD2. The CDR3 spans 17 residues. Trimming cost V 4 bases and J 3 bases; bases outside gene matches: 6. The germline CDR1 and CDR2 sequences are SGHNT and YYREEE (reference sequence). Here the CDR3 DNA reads TGTGCCAGCAGCACCTCCGGGACTAGCGGGAGCTACAATGAGCAGTTCTTC. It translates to CASSTSGTSGSYNEQFF.

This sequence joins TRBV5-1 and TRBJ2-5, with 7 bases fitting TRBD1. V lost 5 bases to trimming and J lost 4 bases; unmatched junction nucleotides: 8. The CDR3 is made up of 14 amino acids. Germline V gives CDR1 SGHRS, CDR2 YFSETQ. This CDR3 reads CASRLSGGTETQYF. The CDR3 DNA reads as TGCGCCAGCAGACTATCAGGGGGTACAGAGACCCAGTACTTC.

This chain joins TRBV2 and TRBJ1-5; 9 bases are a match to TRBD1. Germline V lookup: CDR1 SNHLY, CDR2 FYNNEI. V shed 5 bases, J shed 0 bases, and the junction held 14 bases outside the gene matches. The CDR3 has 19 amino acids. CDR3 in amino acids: CASSPGTGRRVDSNQPQHF. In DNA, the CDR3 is TGTGCCAGCAGTCCCGGGACAGGGAGGAGGGTTGATAGCAATCAGCCCCAGCATTTT.

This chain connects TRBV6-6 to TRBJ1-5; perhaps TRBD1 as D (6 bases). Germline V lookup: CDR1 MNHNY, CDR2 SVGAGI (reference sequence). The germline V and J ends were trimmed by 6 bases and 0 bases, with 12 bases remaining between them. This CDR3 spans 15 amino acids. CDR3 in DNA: TGTGCCAGCAGAAACCAGGGGTATAGCAATCAGCCCCAGCATTTT. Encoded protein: CASRNQGYSNQPQHF.

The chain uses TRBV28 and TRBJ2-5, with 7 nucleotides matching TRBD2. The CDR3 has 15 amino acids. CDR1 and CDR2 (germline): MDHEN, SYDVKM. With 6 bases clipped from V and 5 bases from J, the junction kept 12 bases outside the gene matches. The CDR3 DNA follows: TGTGCCAGCAGGACTTCCGGGGGGAGAGGGGAGACCCAGTACTTC. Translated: CASRTSGGRGETQYF.

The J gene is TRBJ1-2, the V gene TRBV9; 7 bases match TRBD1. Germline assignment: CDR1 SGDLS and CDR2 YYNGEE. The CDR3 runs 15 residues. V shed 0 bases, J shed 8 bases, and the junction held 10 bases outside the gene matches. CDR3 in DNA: TGTGCCAGCAGCGTAGCGGCAGGGGGAGCTTGGGGCTACACCTTC. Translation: CASSVAAGGAWGYTF.

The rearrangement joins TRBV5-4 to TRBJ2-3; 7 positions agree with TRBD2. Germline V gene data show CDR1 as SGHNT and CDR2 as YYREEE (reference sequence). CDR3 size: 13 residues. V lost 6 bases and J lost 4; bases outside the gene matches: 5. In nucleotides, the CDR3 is TGTGCCAGCACCGGGACTACTCCAGATACGCAGTATTTT. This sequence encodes CASTGTTPDTQYF.

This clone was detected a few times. The CDR3, as DNA: TGTGCCAGCAGCTTTTCCGGGACTAGCCTCTACGAGCAGTACTTC. Translation gives CASSFSGTSLYEQYF. V and J are TRBV7-2 and TRBJ2-7, with TRBD2 matching 9 bases. Germline values: CDR1 SGHTA, CDR2 FQGNSA. The trim removed 3 bases at V and 3 bases at J, leaving 6 bases unmatched. The CDR3 sequence is 15 residues long.

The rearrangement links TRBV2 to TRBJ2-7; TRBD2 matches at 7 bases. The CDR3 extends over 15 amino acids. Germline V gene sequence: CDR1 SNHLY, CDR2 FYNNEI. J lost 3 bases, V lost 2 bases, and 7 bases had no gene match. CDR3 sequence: CASSEILREYYEQYF. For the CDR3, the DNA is TGTGCCAGCAGTGAAATTTTGCGGGAGTACTACGAGCAGTACTTC.

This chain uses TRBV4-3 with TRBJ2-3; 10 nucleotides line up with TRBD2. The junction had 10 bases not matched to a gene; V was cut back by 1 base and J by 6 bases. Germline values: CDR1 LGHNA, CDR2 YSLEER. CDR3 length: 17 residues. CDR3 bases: TGCGCCAGCAGCCAAGGGGGGCTAGCGGGAGTGGGGGATACGCAGTATTTT. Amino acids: CASSQGGLAGVGDTQYF.

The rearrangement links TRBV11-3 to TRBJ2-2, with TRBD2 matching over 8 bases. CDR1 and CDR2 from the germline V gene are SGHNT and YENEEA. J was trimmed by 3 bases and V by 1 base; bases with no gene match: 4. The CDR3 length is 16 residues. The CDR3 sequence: CASSLGLTSDTGELFF. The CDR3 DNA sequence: TGTGCCAGCAGCTTAGGGCTGACTAGCGACACCGGGGAGCTGTTTTTT.